The 25 T cell receptor beta chains presented below share a single source sample, sequenced in a study of identical twins. TCRdb reanalysed the 5' RACE reads using MiXCR and keeps one entry per CDR3 protein. The profile covers fewer than 500,000 distinct CDR3 sequences, with around an eighth appearing a single time and 0.95% to 1% taken by the ten largest. These same data were also listed under a study on yellow fever vaccine responses in identical twins.

Material: CD4+ T cells sorted from blood. Receptor source: a woman between 18 and 29 years old in good health.

The chain recombines TRBV2 with TRBJ2-1; D uncertain. Looked up from germline, CDR1 is SNHLY and CDR2 is FYNNEI. The CDR3 runs 17 residues. V shed 5 bases and J shed 5 bases, with 22 bases lying between them. CDR3 DNA: TGTGCCAGCAGTCGTTTAGTGGAATTCGGTAGACACAATGAGCAGTTCTTC. Translating gives CASSRLVEFGRHNEQFF. The variable domain in full, with the rest retrieved from reference TRBV2 and TRBJ2-1, is EPEVTQTPSHQVTQMGQEVILRCVPISNHLYFYWYRQILGQKVEFLVSFYNNEISEKSEIFDDQFSVERPDGSNFTLKIRSTKLEDSAMYFCASSRLVEFGRHNEQFFGPGTRLTVL.

This clonotype was counted only a few times. This sequence joins TRBV3-1 and TRBJ2-7; the match to TRBD2 covers 8 bases. CDR1 and CDR2 from the germline V gene are LGHDT and YNNKEL (reference sequence). The V segment lost 1 base and the J segment 2 bases; nucleotides outside the gene matches: 7. The CDR3 covers 16 residues. CDR3 sequence: CASSQGRRGAAYEQYF. DNA of the CDR3: TGTGCCAGCAGCCAAGGGCGGCGGGGGGCCGCCTACGAGCAGTACTTC.

CDR3 residues: CASSPGQGFDLDTQYF. CDR3 nucleotide sequence: TGCGCCAGCAGCCCTGGTCAGGGGTTCGATCTCGATACGCAGTATTTT. The chain carries TRBV5-1 and TRBJ2-3; possibly TRBD1 for D (6 bases). V was trimmed by 4 bases and J by 6 bases, leaving 21 bases between them. This CDR3 region has 16 residues. In germline, CDR1 is SGHRS, CDR2 YFSETQ.

This clonotype was observed a handful of times. This chain joins TRBV19 and TRBJ2-7; TRBD1 agrees at 7 bases. This CDR3 contains 13 residues. Losses at the gene ends were 5 bases for V and 3 bases for J; bases not matched to a gene: 4. Germline CDR1 is LNHDA and CDR2 is SQIVND (reference sequence). Written as DNA, the CDR3 is TGTGCCAGTAGTCGGGACAGCCACTACGAGCAGTACTTC. Protein product: CASSRDSHYEQYF.

V gene TRBV14 combines with J gene TRBJ2-2, with D tentatively TRBD1 (5 bases). The germline gives CDR1 SGHDN, CDR2 FVKESK. Trimming left V 4 bases short and J 5 bases short, with 14 bases between. The CDR3 sequence is 15 residues long. CDR3 region: CASSPPRAGTGELFF. The CDR3, as DNA: TGTGCCAGCAGCCCCCCCAGGGCTGGTACCGGGGAGCTGTTTTTT. Filled out from reference TRBV14 and TRBJ2-2, the complete variable domain reads EAGVTQFPSHSVIEKGQTVTLRCDPISGHDNLYWYRRVMGKEIKFLLHFVKESKQDESGMPNNRFLAERTGGTYSTLKVQPAELEDSGVYFCASSPPRAGTGELFFGEGSRLTVL.

The chain carries TRBV18 and TRBJ2-7, with 7 bases lining up with TRBD1. V shed 2 bases and J 1 base; nucleotides not matched to a gene: 5. The V gene's germline CDR1 is KGHSH and CDR2 LQKENI. The CDR3 totals 15 residues. The CDR3 DNA follows: TGTGCCAGCTCACCAGGGACAGAGACTTCCTACGAGCAGTACTTC. It specifies CASSPGTETSYEQYF.

In regard to this clonotype: Its ends do not fully match the called genes, so a read error is possible. This rearrangement joins TRBV6-5 to TRBJ1-5, with D perhaps TRBD1 (6 bases). This CDR3 region has 14 residues. Germline values: CDR1 MNHEY, CDR2 SVGAGI. CDR3 residues: CASSNSTGYQPQHF. The DNA of the CDR3 is TGTGCCAGCAGTAACTCGACAGGCTATCAGCCCCAGCATTTT.

This clonotype was counted ten times or more. V usage is TRBV27 and J usage is TRBJ2-2; a weak D match, TRBD2 (6 bases). The CDR3 is 16 amino acids. CDR1 and CDR2 (germline): MNHEY, SMNVEV (reference sequence). V lost 1 base to trimming and J lost 6 bases, with 15 bases between them. The CDR3 DNA is TGTGCCAGCAGTTTATTTGCCGGGGGAGCTTCCGGGGAGCTGTTTTTT. As protein: CASSLFAGGASGELFF.

This clonotype was seen a few times. The chain links TRBV10-3 to TRBJ2-5; 11 bases align to TRBD2. Per the germline V gene, CDR1 is ENHRY and CDR2 is SYGVKD. The CDR3 is 13 residues long. The J segment lost 5 bases and the V segment lost 9 bases, leaving 5 bases of the junction unmatched. The CDR3 is CAMTSGVRETQYF. Written as DNA, the CDR3 is TGTGCCATGACTAGCGGGGTCCGGGAGACCCAGTACTTC.

This clonotype was seen many times. The chain's CDR3 is CASSLASRGVTDTQYF. CDR3 sequence (DNA): TGTGCCAGCAGCTTAGCGAGTCGGGGGGTGACAGATACGCAGTATTTT. The chain uses TRBV7-2 and TRBJ2-3; 7 nucleotides agree with TRBD2. V shed 0 bases and J 3 bases; nucleotides not matched to a gene: 6. CDR1 is SGHTA and CDR2 is FQGNSA in the germline V gene. The CDR3 is made up of 16 amino acids.

This clonotype has a count of ten or more. Written as DNA, the CDR3 is TGTGCCAGCAGCCCTCTGCCTAGCGGGGGATCTCCCCTTCGTCAGGGAGAGCAGTACTTC. Protein: CASSPLPSGGSPLRQGEQYF. The rearrangement links TRBV12-3 or TRBV12-4 to TRBJ2-7; TRBD2 matches at 10 bases. Losses at the gene ends were 6 bases for V and 7 bases for J; bases not matched to a gene: 27. This CDR3 has 20 residues.

The J gene is TRBJ2-1, the V gene TRBV5-1; 7 bases match TRBD2. CDR3 size: 15 residues. V lost 4 bases, J lost 4 bases, and 8 bases stayed unmatched. The V gene's germline CDR1 is SGHRS and CDR2 YFSETQ. The chain's CDR3 is CASSLGAGRYNEQFF. The CDR3 DNA reads as TGCGCCAGCAGCCTTGGAGCGGGGAGATACAATGAGCAGTTCTTC.

The rearrangement links TRBV12-3 or TRBV12-4 to TRBJ2-7, with 7 bases aligning to TRBD1. The CDR3 length is 14 residues. Unmatched junction bases numbered 5, after V lost 6 bases and J lost 0 bases. CDR3 protein: CASSIGQVSYEQYF. CDR3 coding DNA: TGTGCCAGCAGCATAGGACAGGTCTCCTACGAGCAGTACTTC.

V and J are TRBV6-5 and TRBJ2-7, with D tentatively TRBD1 or TRBD2 (5 bases each). The CDR3 totals 14 residues. Looked up from germline, CDR1 is MNHEY and CDR2 is SVGAGI. Trimming pared 0 bases from V and 5 bases from J, leaving 11 bases between. The CDR3 protein is CASSYSGTRNEQYF. In DNA form, the CDR3 reads TGTGCCAGCAGTTACTCAGGGACCCGTAACGAGCAGTACTTC.

This clonotype was seen only a few times. This sequence joins TRBV29-1 and TRBJ2-3, with 9 bases that match TRBD1. The germline V gene encodes CDR1 SQVTM and CDR2 ANQGSEA. The CDR3 loop spans 14 amino acids. The V gene end was trimmed by 7 bases and the J gene end by 2 bases; junction bases not matched to a gene: 7. CDR3 loop: CSAGDRDLTDTQYF. The CDR3 nucleotides read TGCAGCGCTGGGGACAGGGACCTCACAGATACGCAGTATTTT.

This clonotype came up once. This chain connects TRBV29-1 to TRBJ2-7; possible D gene TRBD1, 6 bases. The germline V and J ends were trimmed by 6 bases and 4 bases, with 10 bases remaining between them. The V gene's germline CDR1 is SQVTM and CDR2 ANQGSEA. CDR3 length: 11 amino acids. Written as DNA, the CDR3 is TGCAGCGTGCGCAGGGGTTACGAGCAGTACTTC. Translating it yields CSVRRGYEQYF.

In this sample, this clonotype turned up many times. V is TRBV6-2 or TRBV6-3 and J is TRBJ2-2; perhaps TRBD1 as D (6 bases). Per the germline V gene, CDR1 is MNHEY and CDR2 is SVGEGT. V was cut by 8 bases and J by 0 bases, with 16 bases left in between. This CDR3 has 16 residues. CDR3 in amino acids: CASEEIGTPNTGELFF. The CDR3 DNA reads TGTGCCAGCGAAGAGATCGGGACACCGAACACCGGGGAGCTGTTTTTT.

This clonotype was seen ten or more times. The gene calls are TRBV5-1 and TRBJ2-5; D may be TRBD1 (6 bases). The CDR3 has 15 residues. Trimming removed 5 bases at V and 5 bases at J, with 19 bases between. Germline V gene lookup returns CDR1 SGHRS and CDR2 YFSETQ. The CDR3 is CASRKATSRGETQYF. Here the CDR3 DNA reads TGCGCCAGCAGAAAAGCCACATCTAGGGGGGAGACCCAGTACTTC. The full variable domain, rest sourced from reference TRBV5-1 and TRBJ2-5, is KAGVTQTPRYLIKTRGQQVTLSCSPISGHRSVSWYQQTPGQGLQFLFEYFSETQRNKGNFPGRFSGRQFSNSRSEMNVSTLELGDSALYLCASRKATSRGETQYFGPGTRLLVL.

The genes are TRBV6-1 and TRBJ1-3; D is possibly TRBD1 (6 bases). In germline, CDR1 is MNHNS, CDR2 SASEGT. CDR3 length: 16 residues. Trimming left V 5 bases short and J 0 bases short, with 14 bases between. The CDR3 spells CASSTGGPSSGNTIYF. The CDR3 DNA follows: TGTGCCAGCAGTACGGGGGGGCCAAGCTCTGGAAACACCATATATTTT.

The chain is built from TRBV6-5 and TRBJ2-2; 7 nucleotides align to TRBD1. Germline trimming cut 4 bases from V and 5 bases from J; bases unmatched to any gene: 4. Germline V gene data show CDR1 as MNHEY and CDR2 as SVGAGI. CDR3 length equals 14 residues. In DNA, the CDR3 is TGTGCCAGCAGTTTCCAACAGGGGACCGGGGAGCTGTTTTTT. It codes for CASSFQQGTGELFF.

This clonotype was counted ten times or more. The genes are TRBV3-1 and TRBJ2-2; D is ambiguous. The CDR3 runs 15 residues. V was cut by 1 base and J by 0 bases, with 6 bases left in between. CDR1 LGHDT and CDR2 YNNKEL come from the germline V gene (reference sequence). CDR3 region: CASSQGLTNTGELFF. The CDR3, as DNA: TGTGCCAGCAGCCAAGGACTCACGAACACCGGGGAGCTGTTTTTT.

In this sample, this clonotype turned up many times. The chain recombines TRBV7-2 with TRBJ2-1, with D perhaps given as TRBD1 or TRBD2 (6 bases each). The CDR3 has 15 amino acids. Trimming shortened V by 3 bases and J by 0 bases, and 9 bases separated the two germline ends. Germline values: CDR1 SGHTA, CDR2 FQGNSA. CDR3 amino acids: CASSFGGSSYNEQFF. The CDR3 nucleotides read TGTGCCAGCAGCTTCGGGGGCAGCTCCTACAATGAGCAGTTCTTC. Filled out from reference TRBV7-2 and TRBJ2-1, the complete variable domain reads GAGVSQSPSNKVTEKGKDVELRCDPISGHTALYWYRQSLGQGLEFLIYFQGNSAPDKSGLPSDRFSAERTGGSVSTLTIQRTQQEDSAVYLCASSFGGSSYNEQFFGPGTRLTVL.

The chain has TRBV2 and TRBJ2-5, with 7 bases that match TRBD2. After removal of 7 bases from V and 14 bases from J, the junction contained 10 bases not matched to a gene. The CDR3 is made up of 11 amino acids. The V gene's germline CDR1 is SNHLY and CDR2 FYNNEI. The CDR3 loop reads CASTPAGSLYF. Written as DNA, the CDR3 is TGTGCCAGCACTCCAGCGGGGTCTCTATACTTC.

This chain uses TRBV7-2 with TRBJ2-3, with 8 bases matching TRBD2. The CDR3 has 16 amino acids. Germline CDR1 is SGHTA and CDR2 is FQGNSA. V was pared by 1 base and J by 2 bases, with 5 bases of the junction left unmatched. CDR3 amino acids: CASSLEGGRTTDTQYF. The DNA of the CDR3 is TGTGCCAGCAGCTTAGAAGGCGGGAGGACCACAGATACGCAGTATTTT.

The gene calls are TRBV7-6 and TRBJ2-5; maybe TRBD2 (7 bases). The CDR3 totals 16 residues. With 7 bases removed from V and 4 bases from J, the gap between germline ends came to 22 bases. In germline, CDR1 is SGHVS, CDR2 FNYEAQ. Written as DNA, the CDR3 is TGTGCCAGCACCCCCTTGGCACCTAGGGGGGGAGAGACCCAGTACTTC. Protein: CASTPLAPRGGETQYF.